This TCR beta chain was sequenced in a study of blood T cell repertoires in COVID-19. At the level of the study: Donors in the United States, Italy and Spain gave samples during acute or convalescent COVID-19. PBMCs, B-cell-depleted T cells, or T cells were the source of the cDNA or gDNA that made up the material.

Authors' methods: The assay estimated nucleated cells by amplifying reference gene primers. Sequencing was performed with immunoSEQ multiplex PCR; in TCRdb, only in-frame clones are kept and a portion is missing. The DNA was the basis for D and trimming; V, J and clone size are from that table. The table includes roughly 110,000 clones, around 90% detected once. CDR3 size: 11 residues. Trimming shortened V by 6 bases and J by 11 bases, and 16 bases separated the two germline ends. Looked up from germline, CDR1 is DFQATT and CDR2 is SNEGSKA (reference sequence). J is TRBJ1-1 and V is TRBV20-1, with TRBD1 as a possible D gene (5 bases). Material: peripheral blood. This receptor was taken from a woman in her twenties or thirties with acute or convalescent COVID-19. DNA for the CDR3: TGCAGTGCCCGGGACGGTCGGGAGGCTTTCTTT. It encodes CSARDGREAFF.